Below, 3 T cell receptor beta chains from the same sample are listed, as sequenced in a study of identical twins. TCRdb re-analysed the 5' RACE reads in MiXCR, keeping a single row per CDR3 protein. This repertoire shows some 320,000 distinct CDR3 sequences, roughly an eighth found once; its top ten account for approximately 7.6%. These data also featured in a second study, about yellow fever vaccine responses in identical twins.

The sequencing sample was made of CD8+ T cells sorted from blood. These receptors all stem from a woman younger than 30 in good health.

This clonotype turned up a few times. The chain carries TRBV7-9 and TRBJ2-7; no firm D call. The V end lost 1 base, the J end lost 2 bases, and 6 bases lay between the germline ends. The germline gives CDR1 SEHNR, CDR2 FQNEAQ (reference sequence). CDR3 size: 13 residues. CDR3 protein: CASSLGIAYEQYV. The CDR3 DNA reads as TGTGCCAGCAGCTTAGGAATTGCCTACGAGCAGTACGTC.

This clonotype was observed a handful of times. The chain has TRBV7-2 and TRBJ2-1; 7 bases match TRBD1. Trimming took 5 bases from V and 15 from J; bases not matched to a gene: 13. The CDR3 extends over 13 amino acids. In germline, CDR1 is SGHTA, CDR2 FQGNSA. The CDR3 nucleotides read TGTGCCAGCAGCCCCCCCGACAGGGCACGTCCGTTCTTC. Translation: CASSPPDRARPFF.

CDR3 bases: TGTGCCAGCAGCCAAGATTTTTACACAGGACTAAACAATGAGCAGTTCTTC. Its translation: CASSQDFYTGLNNEQFF. The chain couples TRBV14 to TRBJ2-1; perhaps TRBD2 as D (6 bases). V was pared by 0 bases and J by 5 bases, with 17 bases between. Looked up from germline, CDR1 is SGHDN and CDR2 is FVKESK. The CDR3 is 17 amino acids.